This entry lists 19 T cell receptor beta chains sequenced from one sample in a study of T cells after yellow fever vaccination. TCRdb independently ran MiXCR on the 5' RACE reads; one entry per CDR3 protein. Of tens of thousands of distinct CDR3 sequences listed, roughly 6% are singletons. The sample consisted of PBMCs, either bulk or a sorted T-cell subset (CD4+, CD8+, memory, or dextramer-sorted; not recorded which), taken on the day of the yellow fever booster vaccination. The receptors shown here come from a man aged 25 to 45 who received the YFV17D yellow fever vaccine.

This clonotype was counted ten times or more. CDR3: CASSYSIGGRSYGYTF. In DNA form, the CDR3 reads TGTGCCAGCAGTTACTCGATCGGGGGGCGGAGCTATGGCTACACCTTC. The chain links TRBV6-5 to TRBJ1-2; weak D call: TRBD1 (6 bases). In germline, CDR1 is MNHEY, CDR2 SVGAGI. The CDR3 sequence is 16 residues long. V gave up 0 bases and J gave up 4 bases, with 15 bases separating them.

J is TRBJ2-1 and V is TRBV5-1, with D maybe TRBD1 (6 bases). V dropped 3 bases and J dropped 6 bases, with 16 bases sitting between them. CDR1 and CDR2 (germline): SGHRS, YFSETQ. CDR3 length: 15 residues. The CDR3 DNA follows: TGCGCCAGCAGCTCCGGGACCCCCAGGGGCAATGAGCAGTTCTTC. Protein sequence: CASSSGTPRGNEQFF. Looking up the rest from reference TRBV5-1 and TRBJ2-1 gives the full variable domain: KAGVTQTPRYLIKTRGQQVTLSCSPISGHRSVSWYQQTPGQGLQFLFEYFSETQRNKGNFPGRFSGRQFSNSRSEMNVSTLELGDSALYLCASSSGTPRGNEQFFGPGTRLTVL.

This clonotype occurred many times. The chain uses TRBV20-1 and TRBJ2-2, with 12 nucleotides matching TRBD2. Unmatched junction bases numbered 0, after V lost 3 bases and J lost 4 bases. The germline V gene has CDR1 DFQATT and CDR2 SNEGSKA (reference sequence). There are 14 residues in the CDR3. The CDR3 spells CSARGLAGTGELFF. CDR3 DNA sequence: TGCAGTGCTAGGGGACTAGCGGGCACCGGGGAGCTGTTTTTT.

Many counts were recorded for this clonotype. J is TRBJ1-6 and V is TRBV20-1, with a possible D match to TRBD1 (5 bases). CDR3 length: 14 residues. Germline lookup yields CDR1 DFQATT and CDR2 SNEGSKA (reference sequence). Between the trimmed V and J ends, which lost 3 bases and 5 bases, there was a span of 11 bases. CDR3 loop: CSASLGRNNSPLHF. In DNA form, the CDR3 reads TGCAGTGCTAGTTTGGGACGGAATAATTCACCCCTCCACTTT.

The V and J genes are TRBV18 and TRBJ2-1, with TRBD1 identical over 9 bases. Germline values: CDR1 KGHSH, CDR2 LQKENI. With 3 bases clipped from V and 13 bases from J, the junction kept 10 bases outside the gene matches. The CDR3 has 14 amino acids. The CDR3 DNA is TGTGCCAGCTCACCGGAAAACGGACAGGGGTTTCAGTTCTTC. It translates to CASSPENGQGFQFF.

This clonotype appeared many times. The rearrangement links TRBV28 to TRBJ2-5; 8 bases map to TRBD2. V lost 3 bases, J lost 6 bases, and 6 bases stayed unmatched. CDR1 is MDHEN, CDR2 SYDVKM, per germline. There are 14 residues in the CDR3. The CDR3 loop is CASSFPGGVKTQYF. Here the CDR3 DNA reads TGTGCCAGCAGTTTCCCCGGGGGGGTGAAGACCCAGTACTTC.

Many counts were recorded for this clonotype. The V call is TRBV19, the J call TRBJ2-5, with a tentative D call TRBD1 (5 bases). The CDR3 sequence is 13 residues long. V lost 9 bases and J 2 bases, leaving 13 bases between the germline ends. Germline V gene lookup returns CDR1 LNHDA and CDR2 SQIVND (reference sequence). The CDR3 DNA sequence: TGTGCCAGCACCAGTGACAGTCAAGAGACCCAGTACTTC. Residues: CASTSDSQETQYF.

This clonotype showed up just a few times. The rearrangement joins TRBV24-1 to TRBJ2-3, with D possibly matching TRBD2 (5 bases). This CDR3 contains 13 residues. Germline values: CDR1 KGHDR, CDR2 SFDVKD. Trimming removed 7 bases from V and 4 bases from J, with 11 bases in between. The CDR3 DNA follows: TGTGCCACCAGAGACCCGGGATCAGATACGCAGTATTTT. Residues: CATRDPGSDTQYF.

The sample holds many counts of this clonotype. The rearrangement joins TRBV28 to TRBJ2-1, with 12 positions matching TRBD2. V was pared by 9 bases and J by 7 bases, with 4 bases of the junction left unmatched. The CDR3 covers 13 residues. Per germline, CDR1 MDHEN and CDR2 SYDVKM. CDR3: CASGTSGQNEQFF. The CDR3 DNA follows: TGTGCCAGTGGGACTAGCGGGCAGAATGAGCAGTTCTTC.

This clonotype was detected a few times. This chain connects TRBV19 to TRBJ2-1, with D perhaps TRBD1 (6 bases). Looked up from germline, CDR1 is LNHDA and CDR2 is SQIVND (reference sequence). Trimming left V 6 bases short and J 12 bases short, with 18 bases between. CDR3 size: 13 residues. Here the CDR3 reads CASSPSRGVGQFF. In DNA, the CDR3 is TGTGCCAGTAGCCCGAGCAGGGGCGTTGGGCAGTTCTTC.

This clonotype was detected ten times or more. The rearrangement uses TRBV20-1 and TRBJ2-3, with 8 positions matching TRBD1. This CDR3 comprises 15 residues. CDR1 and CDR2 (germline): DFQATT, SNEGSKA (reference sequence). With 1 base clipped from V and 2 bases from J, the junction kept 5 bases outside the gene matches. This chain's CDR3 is CSARAPGGYTDTQYF. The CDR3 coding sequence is TGCAGTGCTAGAGCCCCAGGGGGCTACACAGATACGCAGTATTTT.

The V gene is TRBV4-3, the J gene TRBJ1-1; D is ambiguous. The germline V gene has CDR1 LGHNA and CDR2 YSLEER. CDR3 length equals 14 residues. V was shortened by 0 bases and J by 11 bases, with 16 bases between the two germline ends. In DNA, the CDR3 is TGCGCCAGCAGCCAAGATCAGACGAACCCGGGGGCTTTCTTT. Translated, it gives CASSQDQTNPGAFF.

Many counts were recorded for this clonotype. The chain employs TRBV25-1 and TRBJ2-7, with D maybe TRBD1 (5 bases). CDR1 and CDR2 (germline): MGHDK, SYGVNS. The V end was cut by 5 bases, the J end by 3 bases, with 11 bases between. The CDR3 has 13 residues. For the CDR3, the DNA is TGTGCCAGCAGTCAGGGCGGCCTCTACGAGCAGTACTTC. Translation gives CASSQGGLYEQYF.

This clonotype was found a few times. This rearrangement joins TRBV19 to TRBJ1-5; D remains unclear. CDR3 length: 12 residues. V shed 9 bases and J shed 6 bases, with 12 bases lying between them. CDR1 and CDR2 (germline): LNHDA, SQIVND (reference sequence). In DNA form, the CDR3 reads TGTGCCAGCTCTAGAGGAGTTCAGCCCCAGCATTTT. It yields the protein CASSRGVQPQHF.

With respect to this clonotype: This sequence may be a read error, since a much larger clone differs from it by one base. DNA of the CDR3: TGTGCCAGCAGTTTATTTGGTAGCGGGGCGGCTTACACAGATACGCAGTATTTT. Translating gives CASSLFGSGAAYTDTQYF. The chain employs TRBV27 and TRBJ2-3; 8 nucleotides line up with TRBD2. The CDR3 runs 18 residues. Germline CDR1 MNHEY, CDR2 SMNVEV (reference sequence). V lost 1 base, J lost 2 bases, and 11 bases stayed unmatched.

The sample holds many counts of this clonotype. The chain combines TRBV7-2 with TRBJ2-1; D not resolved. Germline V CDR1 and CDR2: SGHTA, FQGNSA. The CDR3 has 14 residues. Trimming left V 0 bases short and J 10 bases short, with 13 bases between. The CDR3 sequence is CASSLATALSEQFF. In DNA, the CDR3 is TGTGCCAGCAGCTTAGCCACAGCTCTTTCCGAGCAGTTCTTC.

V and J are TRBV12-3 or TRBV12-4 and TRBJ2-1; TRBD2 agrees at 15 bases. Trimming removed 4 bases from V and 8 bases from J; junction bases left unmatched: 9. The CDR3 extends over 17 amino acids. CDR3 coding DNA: TGTGCCAGCAGTTCCCAGCCGGGACTAGCGGGAGGTGATGAGCAGTTCTTC. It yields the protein CASSSQPGLAGGDEQFF.

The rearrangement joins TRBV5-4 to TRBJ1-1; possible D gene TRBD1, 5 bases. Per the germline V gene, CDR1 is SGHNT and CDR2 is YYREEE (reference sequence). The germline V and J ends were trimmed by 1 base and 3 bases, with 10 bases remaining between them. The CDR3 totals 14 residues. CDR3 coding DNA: TGTGCCAGCAGCTTGTTAGGGGTAGACACTGAAGCTTTCTTT. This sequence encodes CASSLLGVDTEAFF.

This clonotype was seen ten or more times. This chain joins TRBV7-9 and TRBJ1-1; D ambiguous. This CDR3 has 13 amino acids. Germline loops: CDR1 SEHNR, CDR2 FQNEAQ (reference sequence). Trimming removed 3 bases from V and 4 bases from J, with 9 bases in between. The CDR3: CASSFREITEAFF. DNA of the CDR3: TGTGCCAGCAGCTTTCGAGAGATCACTGAAGCTTTCTTT.